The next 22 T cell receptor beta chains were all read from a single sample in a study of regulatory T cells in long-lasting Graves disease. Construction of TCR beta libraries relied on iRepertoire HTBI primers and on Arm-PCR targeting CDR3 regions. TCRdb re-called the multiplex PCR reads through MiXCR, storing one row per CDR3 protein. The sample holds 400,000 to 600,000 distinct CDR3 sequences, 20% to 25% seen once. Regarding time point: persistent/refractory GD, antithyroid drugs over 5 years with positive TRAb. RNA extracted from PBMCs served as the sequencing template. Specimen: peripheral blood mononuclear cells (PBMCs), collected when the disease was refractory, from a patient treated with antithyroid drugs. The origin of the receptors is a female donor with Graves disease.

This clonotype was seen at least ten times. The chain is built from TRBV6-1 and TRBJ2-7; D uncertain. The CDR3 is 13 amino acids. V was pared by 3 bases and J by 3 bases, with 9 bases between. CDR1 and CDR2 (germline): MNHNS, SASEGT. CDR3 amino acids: CASSDGPVYEQYF. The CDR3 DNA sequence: TGTGCCAGCAGTGATGGTCCCGTCTACGAGCAGTACTTC.

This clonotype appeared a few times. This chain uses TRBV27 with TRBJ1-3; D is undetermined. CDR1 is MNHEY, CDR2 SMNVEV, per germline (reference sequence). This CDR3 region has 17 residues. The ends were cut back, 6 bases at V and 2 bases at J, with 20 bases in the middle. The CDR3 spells CASSFSGPTWAGNTIYF. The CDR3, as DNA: TGTGCCAGCAGCTTTTCAGGCCCCACATGGGCTGGAAACACCATATATTTT.

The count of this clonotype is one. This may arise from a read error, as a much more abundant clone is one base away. Here the CDR3 reads CPSSQDSSSNYGYTF. The CDR3 nucleotides read TGTCCCAGCAGCCAGGACAGTAGTTCTAACTATGGCTACACCTTC. This chain connects TRBV28 to TRBJ1-2; maybe TRBD1 (6 bases). The CDR3 runs to 15 residues. CDR1 and CDR2 from the germline V gene are MDHEN and SYDVKM.

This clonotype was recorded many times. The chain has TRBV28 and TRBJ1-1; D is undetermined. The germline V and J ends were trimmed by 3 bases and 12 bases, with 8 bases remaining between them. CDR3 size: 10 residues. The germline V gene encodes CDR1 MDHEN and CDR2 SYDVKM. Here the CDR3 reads CASSFDGTFF. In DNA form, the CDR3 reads TGTGCCAGCAGTTTCGACGGGACTTTCTTT.

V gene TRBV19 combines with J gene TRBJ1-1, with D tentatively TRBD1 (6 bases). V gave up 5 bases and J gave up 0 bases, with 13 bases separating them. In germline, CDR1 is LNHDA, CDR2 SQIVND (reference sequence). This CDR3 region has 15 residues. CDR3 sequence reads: CASSPRDTLNTEAFF. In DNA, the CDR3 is TGTGCCAGTAGTCCCCGGGACACCCTGAACACTGAAGCTTTCTTT.

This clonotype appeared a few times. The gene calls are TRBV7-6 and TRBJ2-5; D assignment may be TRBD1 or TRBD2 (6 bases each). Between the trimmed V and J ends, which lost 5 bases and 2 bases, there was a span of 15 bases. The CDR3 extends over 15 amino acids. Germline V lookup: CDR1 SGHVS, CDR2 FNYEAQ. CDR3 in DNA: TGTGCCAGCAGCGTCAGCCAGGGGAGGCAAGAGACCCAGTACTTC. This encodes CASSVSQGRQETQYF.

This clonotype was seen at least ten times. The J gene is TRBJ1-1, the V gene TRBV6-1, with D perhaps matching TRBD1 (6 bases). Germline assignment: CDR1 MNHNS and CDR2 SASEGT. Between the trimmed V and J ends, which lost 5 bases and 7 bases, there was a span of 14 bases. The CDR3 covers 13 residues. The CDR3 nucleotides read TGTGCCAGCAGTCGAACGGACAGAGGTGAAGCTTTCTTT. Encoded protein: CASSRTDRGEAFF.

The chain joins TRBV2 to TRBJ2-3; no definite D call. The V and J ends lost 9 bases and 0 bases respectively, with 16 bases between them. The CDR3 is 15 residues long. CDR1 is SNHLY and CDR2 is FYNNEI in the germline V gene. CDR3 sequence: CASSRRFTSTDTQYF. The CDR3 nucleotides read TGTGCCAGTAGCAGGAGATTTACCAGCACAGATACGCAGTATTTT. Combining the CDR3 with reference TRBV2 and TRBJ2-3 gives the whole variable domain EPEVTQTPSHQVTQMGQEVILRCVPISNHLYFYWYRQILGQKVEFLVSFYNNEISEKSEIFDDQFSVERPDGSNFTLKIRSTKLEDSAMYFCASSRRFTSTDTQYFGPGTRLTVL.

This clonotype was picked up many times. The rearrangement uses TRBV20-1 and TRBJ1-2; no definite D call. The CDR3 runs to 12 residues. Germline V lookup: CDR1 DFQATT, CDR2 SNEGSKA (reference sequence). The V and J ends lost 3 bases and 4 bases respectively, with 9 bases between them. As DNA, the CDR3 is TGCAGTGCTAGTGCCTTGGGCTATGGCTACACCTTC. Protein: CSASALGYGYTF.

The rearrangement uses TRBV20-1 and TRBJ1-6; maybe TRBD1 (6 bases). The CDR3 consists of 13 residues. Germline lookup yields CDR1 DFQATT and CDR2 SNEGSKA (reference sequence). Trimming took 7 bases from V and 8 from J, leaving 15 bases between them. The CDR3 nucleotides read TGCAGTGTTCAGGGGCTGTGGGATTCACCCCTCCACTTT. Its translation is CSVQGLWDSPLHF.

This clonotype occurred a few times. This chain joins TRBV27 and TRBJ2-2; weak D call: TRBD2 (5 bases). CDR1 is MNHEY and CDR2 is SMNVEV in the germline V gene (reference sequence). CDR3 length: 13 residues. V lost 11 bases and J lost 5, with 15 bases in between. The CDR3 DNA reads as TGTGCCGCGAGGGAGTCGGGAACCGGGGAGCTGTTTTTT. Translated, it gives CAARESGTGELFF.

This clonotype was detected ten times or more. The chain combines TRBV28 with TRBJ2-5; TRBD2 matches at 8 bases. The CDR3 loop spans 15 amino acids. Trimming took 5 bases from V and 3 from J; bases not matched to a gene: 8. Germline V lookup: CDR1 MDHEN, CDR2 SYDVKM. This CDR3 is CASSPAGTREETQYF. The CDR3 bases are TGTGCCAGCAGTCCCGCCGGGACTAGAGAAGAGACCCAGTACTTC.

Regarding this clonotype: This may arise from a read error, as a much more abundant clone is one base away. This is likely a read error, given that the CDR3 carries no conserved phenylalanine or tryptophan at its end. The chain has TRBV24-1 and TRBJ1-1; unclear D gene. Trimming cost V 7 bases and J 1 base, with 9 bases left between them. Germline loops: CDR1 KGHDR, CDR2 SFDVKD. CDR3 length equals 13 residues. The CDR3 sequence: CATRNTENTEAFS. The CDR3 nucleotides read TGTGCCACCAGGAATACAGAGAACACTGAAGCTTTCTCT.

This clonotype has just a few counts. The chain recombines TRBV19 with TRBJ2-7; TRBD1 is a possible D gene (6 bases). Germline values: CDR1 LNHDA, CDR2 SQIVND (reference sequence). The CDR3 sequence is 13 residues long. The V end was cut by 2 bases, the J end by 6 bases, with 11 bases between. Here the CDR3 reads CASSISTGSEQYF. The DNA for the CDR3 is TGTGCCAGTAGTATATCAACAGGGAGCGAGCAGTACTTC.

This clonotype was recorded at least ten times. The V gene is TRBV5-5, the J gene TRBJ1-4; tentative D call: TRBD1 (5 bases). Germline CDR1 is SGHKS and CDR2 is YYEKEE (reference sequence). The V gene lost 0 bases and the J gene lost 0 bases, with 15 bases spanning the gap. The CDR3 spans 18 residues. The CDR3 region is CASSLGQSLLATNEKLFF. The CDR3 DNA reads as TGTGCCAGCAGCTTGGGACAGTCCCTGCTTGCAACTAATGAAAAACTGTTTTTT. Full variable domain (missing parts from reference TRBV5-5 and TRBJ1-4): DAGVTQSPTHLIKTRGQQVTLRCSPISGHKSVSWYQQVLGQGPQFIFQYYEKEERGRGNFPDRFSARQFPNYSSELNVNALLLGDSALYLCASSLGQSLLATNEKLFFGSGTQLSVL.

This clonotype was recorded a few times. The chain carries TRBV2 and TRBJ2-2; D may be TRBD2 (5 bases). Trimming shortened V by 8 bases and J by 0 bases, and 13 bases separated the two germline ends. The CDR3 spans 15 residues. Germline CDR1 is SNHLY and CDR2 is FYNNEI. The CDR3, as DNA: TGTGCCAGCCGCGGGTTTCGGGCGAACACCGGGGAGCTGTTTTTT. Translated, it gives CASRGFRANTGELFF.

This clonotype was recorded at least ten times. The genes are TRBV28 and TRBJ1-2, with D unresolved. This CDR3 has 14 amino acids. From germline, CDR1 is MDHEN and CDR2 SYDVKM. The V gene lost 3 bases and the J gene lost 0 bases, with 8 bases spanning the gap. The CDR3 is CASSFRLSNYGYTF. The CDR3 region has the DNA TGTGCCAGCAGTTTTAGGCTTTCTAACTATGGCTACACCTTC.

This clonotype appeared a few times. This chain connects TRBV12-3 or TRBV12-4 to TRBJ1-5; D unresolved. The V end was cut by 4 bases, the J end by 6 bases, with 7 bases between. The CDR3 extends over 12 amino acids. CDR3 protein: CASSSGAQPQHF. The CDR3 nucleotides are TGTGCCAGCAGTTCGGGAGCTCAGCCCCAGCATTTT.

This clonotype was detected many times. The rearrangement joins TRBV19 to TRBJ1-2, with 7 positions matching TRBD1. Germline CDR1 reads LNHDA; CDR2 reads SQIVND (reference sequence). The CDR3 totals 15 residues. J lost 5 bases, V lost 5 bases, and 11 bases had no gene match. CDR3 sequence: CASSRRDRFDYGYTF. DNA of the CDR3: TGTGCCAGTAGTCGCCGGGACAGATTCGATTATGGCTACACCTTC.

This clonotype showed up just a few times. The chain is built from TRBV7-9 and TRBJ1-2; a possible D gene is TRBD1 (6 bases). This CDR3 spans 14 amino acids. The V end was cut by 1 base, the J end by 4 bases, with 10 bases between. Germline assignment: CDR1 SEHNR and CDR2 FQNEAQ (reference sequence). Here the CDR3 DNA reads TGTGCCAGCAGCTTAGTGTGGACAGTCTATGGCTACACCTTC. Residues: CASSLVWTVYGYTF. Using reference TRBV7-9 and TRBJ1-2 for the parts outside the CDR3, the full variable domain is DTGVSQNPRHKITKRGQNVTFRCDPISEHNRLYWYRQTLGQGPEFLTYFQNEAQLEKSRLLSDRFSAERPKGSFSTLEIQRTEQGDSAMYLCASSLVWTVYGYTFGSGTRLTVV.

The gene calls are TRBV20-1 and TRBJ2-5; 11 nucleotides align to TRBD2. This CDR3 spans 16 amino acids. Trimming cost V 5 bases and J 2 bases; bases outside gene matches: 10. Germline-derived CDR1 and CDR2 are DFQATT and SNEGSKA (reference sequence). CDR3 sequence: CSAFSSGGPRQETQYF. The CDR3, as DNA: TGCAGTGCTTTTTCTAGCGGGGGGCCAAGGCAAGAGACCCAGTACTTC.

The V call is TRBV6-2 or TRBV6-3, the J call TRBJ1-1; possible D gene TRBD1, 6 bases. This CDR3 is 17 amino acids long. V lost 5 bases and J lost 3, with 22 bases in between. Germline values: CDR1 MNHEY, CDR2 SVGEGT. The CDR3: CASSEEGEGGVDTEAFF. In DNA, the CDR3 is TGTGCCAGCAGTGAAGAAGGGGAGGGGGGTGTGGACACTGAAGCTTTCTTT.